This T cell receptor beta chain was sequenced in a study of identical twins. Findings and caveats of the study: Cord blood's abundant beta clonotypes had fewer insertions, unlike memory repertoires. Models underestimated how often monozygotic twins shared out-of-frame TCR alpha. Twins' excess sharing was less marked for out-of-frame beta sequences.

The V segment lost 2 bases and the J segment 6 bases; nucleotides outside the gene matches: 7. Germline CDR1 is SGHRS and CDR2 is YFSETQ. The CDR3 runs 14 residues. This clonotype showed up many times. Its antigen is not known. With template switching, a universal primer site was added, and the cDNA carried unique molecular identifiers. From the 5' RACE reads, TCRdb called clonotypes with MiXCR, one entry per CDR3 protein. The top ten clones hold 0.98% of a sample with some 660,000 distinct CDR3 sequences, roughly 8% of them seen once. These same records also appear under a second study, on yellow fever vaccine responses in identical twins.

Sequenced: PBMCs. J is TRBJ2-7 and V is TRBV5-1; 8 bases fit TRBD1. The sequence was obtained from a woman aged 18-29 years in good health. The CDR3 loop is CASSLGTGLPEQYF. CDR3 nucleotide sequence: TGCGCCAGCAGCTTAGGGACAGGCCTTCCCGAGCAGTACTTC.